There are a few counts of the clone carrying this T cell receptor beta chain. MiXCR, applied by TCRdb to the RT-PCR reads, yields one record per CDR3 protein. The repertoire holds 900,000 to 1,000,000 distinct CDR3 sequences, with approximately 18% as singletons. Germline assignment: CDR1 SGDLS and CDR2 YYNGEE. CDR3 length: 11 residues. Deletions cut 4 bases from V and 8 bases from J, with 6 bases between. The record originates from a study of patients and donors after allogeneic stem cell transplantation. This sequence originates from a human donor who was either an allogeneic HSCT recipient or a stem cell or donor lymphocyte infusion donor (not recorded which). It is not recorded whose cells these are; they may come from a transplant donor. Sequenced sample: blood, either unsorted or a sorted T cell fraction (not recorded which). J is TRBJ2-2 and V is TRBV9; no firm D call. CDR3 protein: CASSTPGELFF. Here the CDR3 DNA reads TGTGCCAGCAGCACCCCTGGGGAGCTGTTTTTT. Full variable domain (rest looked up from reference TRBV9 and TRBJ2-2): DSGVTQTPKHLITATGQRVTLRCSPRSGDLSVYWYQQSLDQGLQFLIQYYNGEERAKGNILERFSAQQFPDLHSELNLSSLELGDSALYFCASSTPGELFFGEGSRLTVL.